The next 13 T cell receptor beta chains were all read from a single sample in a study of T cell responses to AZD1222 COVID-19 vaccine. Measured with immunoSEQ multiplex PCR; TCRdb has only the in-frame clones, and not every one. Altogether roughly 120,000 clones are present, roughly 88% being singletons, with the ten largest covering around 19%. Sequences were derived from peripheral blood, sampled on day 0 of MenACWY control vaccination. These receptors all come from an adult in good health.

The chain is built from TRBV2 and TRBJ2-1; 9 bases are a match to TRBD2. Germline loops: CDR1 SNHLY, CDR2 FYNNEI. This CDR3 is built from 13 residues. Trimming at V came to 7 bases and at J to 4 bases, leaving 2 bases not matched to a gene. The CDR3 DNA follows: TGTGCCAGCATTACTAGCGGGTACAATGAGCAGTTCTTC. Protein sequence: CASITSGYNEQFF.

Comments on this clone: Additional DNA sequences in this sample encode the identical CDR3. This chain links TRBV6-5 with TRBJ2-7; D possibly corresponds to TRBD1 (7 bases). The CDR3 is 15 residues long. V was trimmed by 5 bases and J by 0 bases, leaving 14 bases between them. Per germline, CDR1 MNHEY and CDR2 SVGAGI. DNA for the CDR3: TGTGCCAGCAGTCCCCGACAGGGACTCTCCTACGAGCAGTACTTC. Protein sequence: CASSPRQGLSYEQYF.

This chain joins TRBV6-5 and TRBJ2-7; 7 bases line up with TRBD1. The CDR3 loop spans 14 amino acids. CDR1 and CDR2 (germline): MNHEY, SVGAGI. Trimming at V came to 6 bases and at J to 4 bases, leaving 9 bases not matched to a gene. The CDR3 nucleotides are TGTGCCAGCAGATCAGGGCAGGGGGTTTACGAGCAGTACTTC. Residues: CASRSGQGVYEQYF.

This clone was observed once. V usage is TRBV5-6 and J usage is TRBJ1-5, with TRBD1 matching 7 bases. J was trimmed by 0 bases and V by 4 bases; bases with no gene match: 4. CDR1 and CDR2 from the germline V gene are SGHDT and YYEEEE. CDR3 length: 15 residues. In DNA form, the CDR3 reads TGTGCCAGCAGCCAGGGACAGTATAGCAATCAGCCCCAGCATTTT. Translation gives CASSQGQYSNQPQHF. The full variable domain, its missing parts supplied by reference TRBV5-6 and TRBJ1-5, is DAGVTQSPTHLIKTRGQQVTLRCSPKSGHDTVSWYQQALGQGPQFIFQYYEEEERQRGNFPDRFSGHQFPNYSSELNVNALLLGDSALYLCASSQGQYSNQPQHFGDGTRLSIL.

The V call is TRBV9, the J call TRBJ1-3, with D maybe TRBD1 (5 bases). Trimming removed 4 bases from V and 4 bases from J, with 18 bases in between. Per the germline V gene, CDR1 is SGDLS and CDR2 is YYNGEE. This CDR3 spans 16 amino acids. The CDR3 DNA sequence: TGTGCCAGCAGCCCTTTGGTGGGGACGGAAGGAAACACCATATATTTT. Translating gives CASSPLVGTEGNTIYF.

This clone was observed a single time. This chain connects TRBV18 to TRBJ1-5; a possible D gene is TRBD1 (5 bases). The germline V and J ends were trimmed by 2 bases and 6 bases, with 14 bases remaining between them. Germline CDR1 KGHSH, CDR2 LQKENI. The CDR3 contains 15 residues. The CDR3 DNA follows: TGTGCCAGCTCACCAGGGCAGGGAAACAGTCAGCCCCAGCATTTT. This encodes CASSPGQGNSQPQHF.

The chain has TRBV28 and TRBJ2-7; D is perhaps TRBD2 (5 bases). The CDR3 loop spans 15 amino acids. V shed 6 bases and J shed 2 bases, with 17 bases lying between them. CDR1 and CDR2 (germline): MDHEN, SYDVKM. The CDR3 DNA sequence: TGTGCCAGCAGGCCCTTACCCGGGGAGACCTACGAGCAGTACTTC. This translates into CASRPLPGETYEQYF. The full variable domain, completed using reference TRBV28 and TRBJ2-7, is DVKVTQSSRYLVKRTGEKVFLECVQDMDHENMFWYRQDPGLGLRLIYFSYDVKMKEKGDIPEGYSVSREKKERFSLILESASTNQTSMYLCASRPLPGETYEQYFGPGTRLTVT.

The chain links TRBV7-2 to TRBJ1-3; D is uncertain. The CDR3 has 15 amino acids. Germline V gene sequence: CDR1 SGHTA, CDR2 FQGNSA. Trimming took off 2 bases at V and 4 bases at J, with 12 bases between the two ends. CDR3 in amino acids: CASSLIGGAGNTIYF. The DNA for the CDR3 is TGTGCCAGCAGCTTAATAGGTGGTGCCGGAAACACCATATATTTT.

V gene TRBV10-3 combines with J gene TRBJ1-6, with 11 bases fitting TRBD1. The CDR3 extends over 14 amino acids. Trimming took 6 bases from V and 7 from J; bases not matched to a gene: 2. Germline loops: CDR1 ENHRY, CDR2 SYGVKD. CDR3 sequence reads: CAIRDRGPNSPLHF. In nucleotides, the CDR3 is TGTGCCATCAGGGACAGGGGGCCAAATTCACCCCTCCACTTT.

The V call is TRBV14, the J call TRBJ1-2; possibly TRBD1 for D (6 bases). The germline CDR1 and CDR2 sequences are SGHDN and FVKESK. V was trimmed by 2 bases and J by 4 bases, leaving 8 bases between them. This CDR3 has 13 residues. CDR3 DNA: TGTGCCAGCAGCCAACAGGGGCCCTATGGCTACACCTTC. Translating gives CASSQQGPYGYTF.

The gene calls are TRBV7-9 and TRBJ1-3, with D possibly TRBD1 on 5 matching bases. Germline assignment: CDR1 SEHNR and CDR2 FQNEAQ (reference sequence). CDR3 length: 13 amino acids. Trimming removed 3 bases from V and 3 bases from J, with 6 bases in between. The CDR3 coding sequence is TGTGCCAGCAGCTTGGGGCATGGAAACACCATATATTTT. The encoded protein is CASSLGHGNTIYF.

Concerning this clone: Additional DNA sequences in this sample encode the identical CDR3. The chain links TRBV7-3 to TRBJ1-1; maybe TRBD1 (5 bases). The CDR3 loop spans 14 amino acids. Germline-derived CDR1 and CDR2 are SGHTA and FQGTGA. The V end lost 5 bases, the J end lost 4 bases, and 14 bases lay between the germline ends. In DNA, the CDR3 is TGTGCCAGCAGCCTACTGGGGGGTGGCACTGAAGCTTTCTTT. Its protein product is CASSLLGGGTEAFF.

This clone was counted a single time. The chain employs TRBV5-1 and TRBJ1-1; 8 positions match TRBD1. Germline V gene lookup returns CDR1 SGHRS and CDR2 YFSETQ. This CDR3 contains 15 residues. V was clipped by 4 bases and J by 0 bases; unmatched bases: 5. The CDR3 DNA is TGCGCCAGCAGCACAAAACAGGGGGTGAACACTGAAGCTTTCTTT. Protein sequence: CASSTKQGVNTEAFF. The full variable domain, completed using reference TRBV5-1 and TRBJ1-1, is KAGVTQTPRYLIKTRGQQVTLSCSPISGHRSVSWYQQTPGQGLQFLFEYFSETQRNKGNFPGRFSGRQFSNSRSEMNVSTLELGDSALYLCASSTKQGVNTEAFFGQGTRLTVV.